This TCR beta chain was identified during a study of regulatory T cells in long-lasting Graves disease. Study information: Antithyroid drugs had been given to newly diagnosed Graves' patients for under 3 months.

This clonotype was counted at least ten times. V dropped 9 bases and J dropped 5 bases, with 22 bases sitting between them. Germline lookup yields CDR1 KGHDR and CDR2 SFDVKD. CDR3 length equals 15 residues. In building TCR beta libraries, iRepertoire HTBI primers were used together with Arm-PCR of CDR3 regions. TCRdb re-called the multiplex PCR reads with MiXCR, one entry per CDR3 protein. The table records approximately 350,000 distinct CDR3 sequences, around 11% of them present only once. As for time point: newly diagnosed GD, antithyroid drugs for less than 3 months. The authors made the TCR library using RNA they extracted from PBMCs. An approximately 9-milliliter sample of peripheral blood was drawn into EDTA tubes. These same records also appear under a second study, on T cells in Graves' hyperthyroidism and ophthalmopathy. That work contributes: Researchers ran a first-round RT-PCR on the TCR CDR3 using the HTBI primer set. The authors' 13 V-J model separated ophthalmopathy from stable hyperthyroidism.

The sample here was peripheral blood mononuclear cells (PBMCs), taken at new diagnosis, from a patient treated with antithyroid drugs. V usage is TRBV24-1 and J usage is TRBJ2-7; no firm D call. This receptor was obtained from a woman younger than 30 with Graves disease. The CDR3 loop is CATGGDRGLEDEQYF. CDR3 sequence (DNA): TGTGCCACCGGTGGGGATAGAGGATTAGAGGACGAGCAGTACTTC.